This TCR beta chain derives from a study of blood T cell repertoires in COVID-19. The wider study: Spain, Italy and the United States supplied samples that represented acute and convalescent COVID-19. T cells, B-cell-depleted T cells, or PBMCs supplied cDNA or gDNA.

V lost 6 bases and J 2 bases, leaving 10 bases between the germline ends. Germline V CDR1 and CDR2: SNHLY, FYNNEI. The CDR3 runs to 14 residues. As originally analysed: Quantification of nucleated cells was approximated via reference gene primer amplification. The repertoire was sequenced with immunoSEQ multiplex PCR; TCRdb's copy has only in-frame clones and lacks some. Clone size and the V and J calls come from that table; the DNA yielded D and trimming. The data contain some 150,000 clones, roughly 79% of them singletons. The origin of this receptor is a woman aged 55-69 years with active or convalescent COVID-19. Sequencing input: peripheral blood. The chain has TRBV2 and TRBJ1-4; D gene unclear. The CDR3 spells CASSQVATNEKLFF. The CDR3, as DNA: TGTGCCAGCAGCCAAGTTGCGACTAATGAAAAACTGTTTTTT.